The following is a TCR beta chain sequence with its context. The data derive from a study of shared clonotypes between healthy human individuals. Trimming shortened V by 10 bases and J by 2 bases, and 20 bases separated the two germline ends. CDR1 and CDR2 (germline): LNHDA, SQIVND (reference sequence). The CDR3 is 15 amino acids. The assay was run at deep level. Clones were read by immunoSEQ multiplex PCR, and TCRdb kept only the in-frame ones, dropping some. The sample lists roughly 500,000 clones, 81% seen once, with more than 9.5% in the top ten. For unsorted samples, genomic DNA was extracted from tens of millions of PBMCs.

The source material was PBMCs. This chain uses TRBV19 with TRBJ1-2; a weak D match, TRBD1 (5 bases). This sequence originates from a middle-aged woman in good health. Some clones in this sample may be carry-over from other donors' samples. The DNA of the CDR3 is TGTGCCATACTAAGGGCAGGGCCCGCCAACTATGGCTACACCTTC. It codes for CAILRAGPANYGYTF.